Detailed here is one TCR beta chain. Sequenced by immunoSEQ multiplex PCR; TCRdb stores in-frame clones only, minus some. This sample yields about 240,000 clones, of which approximately 87% are seen a single time; around 2.6% belongs to the top ten. The source of the sample is a study of cytomegalovirus exposure and HLA in healthy donors. CDR1 is SGHKS, CDR2 YYEKEE, per germline (reference sequence). V was trimmed by 3 bases and J by 3 bases, leaving 16 bases between them. The CDR3 covers 15 residues. The chain uses TRBV5-5 and TRBJ2-7, with unresolved D. This clonotype was sampled from a young man in good health and CMV-seronegative. Sequencing was performed on PBMCs. This CDR3 is CASSWSPNRIYEQYF. Written as DNA, the CDR3 is TGTGCCAGCAGCTGGAGCCCAAACCGGATCTACGAGCAGTACTTC.